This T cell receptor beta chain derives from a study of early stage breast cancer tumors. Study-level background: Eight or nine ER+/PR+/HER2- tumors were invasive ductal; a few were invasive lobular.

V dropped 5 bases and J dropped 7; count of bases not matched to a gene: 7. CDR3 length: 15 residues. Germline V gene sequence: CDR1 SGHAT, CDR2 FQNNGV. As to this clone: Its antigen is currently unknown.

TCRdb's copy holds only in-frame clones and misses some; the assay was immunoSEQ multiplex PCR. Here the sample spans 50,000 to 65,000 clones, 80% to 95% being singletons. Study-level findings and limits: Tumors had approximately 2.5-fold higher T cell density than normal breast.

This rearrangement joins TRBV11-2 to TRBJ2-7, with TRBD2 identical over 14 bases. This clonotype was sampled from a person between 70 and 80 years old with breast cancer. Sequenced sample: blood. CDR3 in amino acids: CASSPIGLAGGEQYF. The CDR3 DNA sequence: TGTGCCAGCAGCCCCATCGGACTAGCGGGAGGTGAGCAGTACTTC. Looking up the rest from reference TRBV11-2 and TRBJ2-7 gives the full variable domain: EAGVAQSPRYKIIEKRQSVAFWCNPISGHATLYWYQQILGQGPKLLIQFQNNGVVDDSQLPKDRFSAERLKGVDSTLKIQPAKLEDSAVYLCASSPIGLAGGEQYFGPGTRLTVT.